This record looks at one T cell receptor beta chain sequence and its context. Profiled with immunoSEQ multiplex PCR; TCRdb holds only in-frame clones, not every one. The data contain some 120,000 clones, more than 85% of them singletons. The germline CDR1 and CDR2 sequences are MGHRA and YSYEKL. The CDR3 has 12 amino acids. With 3 bases removed from V and 2 bases from J, the gap between germline ends came to 4 bases. This sample is part of a study of blood T cell repertoires in COVID-19. Sequences were obtained from peripheral blood. The TCR sequence derives from a human donor with acute or convalescent COVID-19. The donor label of this sample is uncertain. This chain uses TRBV4-1 with TRBJ1-2, with D uncertain. The CDR3 sequence: CASSHENYGYTF. The DNA for the CDR3 is TGCGCCAGCAGCCATGAGAACTATGGCTACACCTTC.